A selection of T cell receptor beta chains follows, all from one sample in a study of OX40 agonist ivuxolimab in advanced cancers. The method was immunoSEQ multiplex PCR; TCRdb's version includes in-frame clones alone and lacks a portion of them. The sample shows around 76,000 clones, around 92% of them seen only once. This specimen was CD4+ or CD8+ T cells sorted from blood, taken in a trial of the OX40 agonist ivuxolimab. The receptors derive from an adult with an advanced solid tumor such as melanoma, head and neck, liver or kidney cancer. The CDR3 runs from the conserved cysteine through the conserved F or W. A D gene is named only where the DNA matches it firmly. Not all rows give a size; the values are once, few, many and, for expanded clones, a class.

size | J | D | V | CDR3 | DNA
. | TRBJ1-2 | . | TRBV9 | CASSVEAGGGYTF | TGTGCCAGCAGCGTAGAGGCAGGTGGGGGCTACACCTTC
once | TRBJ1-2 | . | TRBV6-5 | CASRPSGLDGYTF | TGTGCCAGCAGACCATCTGGCCTCGATGGCTACACCTTC
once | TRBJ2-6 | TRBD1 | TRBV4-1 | CASSQGQGAAGANVLTF | TGCGCCAGCAGCCAAGGACAGGGGGCGGCTGGGGCCAACGTCCTGACTTTC
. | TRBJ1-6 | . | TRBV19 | CASSIEGWNSPLHF | TGTGCCAGTAGTATTGAGGGTTGGAATTCACCCCTCCACTTT
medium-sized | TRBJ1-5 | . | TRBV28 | CATRLRGSGQPQHF | TGTGCCACCAGGTTACGGGGATCTGGTCAGCCCCAGCATTTT
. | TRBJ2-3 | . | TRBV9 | CASSRLGITDTQYF | TGTGCCAGCAGCCGCCTAGGAATCACAGATACGCAGTATTTT
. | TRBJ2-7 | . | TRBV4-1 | CASSQDHGRVVYEQYF | TGCGCCAGCAGCCAAGATCATGGCAGGGTCGTGTACGAGCAGTACTTC
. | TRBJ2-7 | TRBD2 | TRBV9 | CASSVEGAGGISYEQYF | TGTGCCAGCAGCGTAGAGGGCGCGGGGGGGATCTCCTACGAGCAGTACTTC
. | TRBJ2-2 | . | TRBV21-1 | CASVIAVNTGELFF | TGTGCCAGCGTCATTGCGGTGAACACCGGGGAGCTGTTTTTT
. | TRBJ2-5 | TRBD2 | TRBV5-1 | CASSLRGGPETQYF | TGCGCCAGCAGCCTGCGGGGGGGCCCCGAGACCCAGTACTTC
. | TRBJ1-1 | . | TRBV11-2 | CASSLDQYTEAFF | TGTGCCAGCAGCTTAGACCAGTACACTGAAGCTTTCTTT
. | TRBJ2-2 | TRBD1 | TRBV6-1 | CASSVGTGRTGELFF | TGTGCCAGCAGTGTAGGGACAGGAAGGACCGGGGAGCTGTTTTTT
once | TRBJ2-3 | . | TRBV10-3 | CAITPRSTDTQYF | TGTGCCATCACCCCACGGAGCACAGATACGCAGTATTTT
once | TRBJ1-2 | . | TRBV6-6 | CASYRDSYGYTF | TGTGCCAGCTACAGGGACTCCTATGGCTACACCTTC
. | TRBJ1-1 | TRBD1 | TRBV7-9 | CASSTTVQGSEAFF | TGTGCCAGCAGCACAACAGTACAGGGGTCTGAAGCTTTCTTT
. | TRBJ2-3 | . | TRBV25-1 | CASSDGFSTDTQYF | TGTGCCAGCAGTGACGGGTTCAGCACAGATACGCAGTATTTT
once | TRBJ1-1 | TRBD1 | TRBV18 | CASSPPGGLGTEAFF | TGTGCCAGCTCACCCCCAGGGGGCTTGGGCACTGAAGCTTTCTTT
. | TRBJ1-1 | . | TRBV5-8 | CASSLHPGNTEAFF | TGTGCCAGCAGCTTGCACCCGGGGAACACTGAAGCTTTCTTT
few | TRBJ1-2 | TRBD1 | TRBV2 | CASTPGQGVGYTF | TGTGCCTCCACCCCGGGACAGGGGGTTGGCTACACCTTC
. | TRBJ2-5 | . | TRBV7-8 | CASRARGGETQYF | TGTGCCAGCAGGGCCAGGGGGGGCGAGACCCAGTACTTC
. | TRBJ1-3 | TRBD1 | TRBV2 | CASSSGTGAFGTIYF | TGTGCCAGCAGTTCCGGGACAGGGGCATTCGGCACCATATATTTT
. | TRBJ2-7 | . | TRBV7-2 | CASSLAVQGDEQYF | TGTGCCAGCAGCTTGGCCGTACAGGGAGACGAGCAGTACTTC
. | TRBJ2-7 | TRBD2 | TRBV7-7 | CASSPGLAGVYEQYF | TGTGCTAGCAGCCCGGGACTAGCGGGGGTCTACGAGCAGTACTTC